This is a list of T cell receptor beta chains from one sample in a study of neurological immune-mediated disorders. MiXCR, run by TCRdb on the 5' RACE reads, gives a single entry per CDR3 protein. The sample includes about 82,000 distinct CDR3 sequences, just over 2.5% of them seen just once. Source material: PBMCs. These receptors originate from a woman aged 25 to 39 with multiple sclerosis. Each CDR3 is given with its conserved first and last residue. The D gene is left open where the match is weak. The listing skips clone size in some rows; elsewhere it reads once, few, many or a size class.

d_gene	abundance	len	j_gene	v_gene	CDR3nt	CDR3aa
TRBD1	many	14	TRBJ1-2	TRBV7-2	TGTGCCAGCAGCGCGGACAGGGGGGCCTATGGCTACACCTTC	CASSADRGAYGYTF
TRBD1	many	16	TRBJ1-2	TRBV10-3	TGTGCCATCAGTGGACACGGGACAGGGGGCGACTATGGCTACACCTTC	CAISGHGTGGDYGYTF
TRBD2	many	15	TRBJ2-5	TRBV7-2	TGTGCCAGCAGCCTTTCTAGCGGGAGTCAGGGGACCCAGTACTTC	CASSLSSGSQGTQYF
TRBD1	many	17	TRBJ2-1	TRBV27	TGTGCCAGCAGTTTACCTTACCGGACAGGGGAGGACAATGAGCAGTTCTTC	CASSLPYRTGEDNEQFF
TRBD2	NA	15	TRBJ2-7	TRBV10-1	TGCGCCAGCAGTGAGAGTACTAGCGGGACCTACGAGCAGTACTTC	CASSESTSGTYEQYF
NA	many	20	TRBJ2-3	TRBV5-5	TGTGCCAGCACCCGGCGAGGCTTTCTATCCTCCCCCACCTCCACAGATACGCAGTATTTT	CASTRRGFLSSPTSTDTQYF
NA	many	17	TRBJ2-7	TRBV20-1	TGCAGTGCTCCGAGTTGGTCAGATCGCTATCTTACGAGGGGGCAGTACTTC	CSAPSWSDRYLTRGQYF
NA	many	16	TRBJ2-7	TRBV29-1	TGCAGCGTTGAAGACATCACGCAGGGATCGGCCTACGAGCAGTACTTC	CSVEDITQGSAYEQYF
TRBD1	many	15	TRBJ2-4	TRBV6-6	TGTGCCAGCAAAATCGGGACAGTCGCCAAAAACATTCAGTACTTC	CASKIGTVAKNIQYF
NA	many	14	TRBJ2-3	TRBV29-1	TGCAGCGTTGAAGGGTCGGGTTTCACAGATACGCAGTATTTT	CSVEGSGFTDTQYF
NA	many	12	TRBJ1-1	TRBV18	TGTGCCAGCTCACCACGCCAGCCTGAAGCTTTCTTT	CASSPRQPEAFF
NA	many	13	TRBJ1-1	TRBV20-1	TGCAGTGCTAGCGGCAGGTTGTACACTGAAGCTTTCTTT	CSASGRLYTEAFF
NA	many	13	TRBJ2-1	TRBV21-1	TGTGCCAGCAGCAAAACAGGGACCCATGAGCAGTTCTTC	CASSKTGTHEQFF
NA	many	14	TRBJ2-1	TRBV14	TGTGCCAGCAGCCAACTCCTGTCCTACAATGAGCAGTTCTTC	CASSQLLSYNEQFF
NA	many	13	TRBJ1-1	TRBV7-2	TGTGCCAGCAGCTTACACATGGACACTGAAGCTTTCTTT	CASSLHMDTEAFF
NA	many	12	TRBJ2-5	TRBV7-2	TGTGCCAGCAGCTTAGACGGAGAGACCCAGTACTTC	CASSLDGETQYF
NA	many	15	TRBJ2-3	TRBV28	TGTGCCAGCAGTTTGGACAGTTTTCGCACAGATACGCAGTATTTT	CASSLDSFRTDTQYF
TRBD2	many	14	TRBJ2-1	TRBV12-3/TRBV12-4	TGTGCCAGCAAGACGGGGGGGGAGTGGGTTGAGCAGTTCTTC	CASKTGGEWVEQFF
NA	many	14	TRBJ2-7	TRBV20-1	TGCAGTGCTAGAGACCAACGGGGAGTGACCGAGCAGTACTTC	CSARDQRGVTEQYF
NA	many	10	TRBJ1-2	TRBV6-6	TGTGCCAGCAGCGGCTATGGCTACACCTTC	CASSGYGYTF
NA	many	14	TRBJ1-5	TRBV12-3/TRBV12-4	TGTGCCAGCAGACAAGGGAGTAGCAATCAGCCCCAGCATTTT	CASRQGSSNQPQHF
NA	many	15	TRBJ2-1	TRBV12-3/TRBV12-4	TGTGCCAGCAGTTTAGGGTTCAGCTCCTACAATGAGCAGTTCTTC	CASSLGFSSYNEQFF
NA	many	13	TRBJ1-1	TRBV5-5	TGTGCCAGCAGACCACCGGGACAATGGGAGGCTTTCTTT	CASRPPGQWEAFF
TRBD2	many	13	TRBJ2-7	TRBV27	TGTGCCACGCGTCCTAGCGGGTCTTACGAGCAGTACTTC	CATRPSGSYEQYF
TRBD1	many	16	TRBJ1-1	TRBV4-2	TGTGCCAGCAGCCAAGGCGACAGGGGGCTCGGAAGAGAAGCTTTCTTT	CASSQGDRGLGREAFF
TRBD1	many	15	TRBJ1-2	TRBV6-6	TGTGCCAGCAGCAGGACAGGCGCGACTAACTATGGCTACACCTTC	CASSRTGATNYGYTF
NA	many	13	TRBJ2-1	TRBV7-8	TGTGCCAGCAGCACCTATAGCGAGAATGAGCAGTTCTTC	CASSTYSENEQFF
NA	many	14	TRBJ2-5	TRBV20-1	TGCAGTGCTAGAGATCGGACTACGAGAGAGACCCAGTACTTC	CSARDRTTRETQYF
TRBD2	many	16	TRBJ2-1	TRBV10-3	TGTGCCATCAGTGATGTGGCGGGAGGAGGTTACAATGAGCAGTTCTTC	CAISDVAGGGYNEQFF
TRBD1	many	17	TRBJ1-1	TRBV7-9	TGTGCCAGCAGACCCGGGACAGGGCCTTTTATGAACACTGAAGCTTTCTTT	CASRPGTGPFMNTEAFF
NA	NA	13	TRBJ2-1	TRBV19	TGTGCCAGTAGTATAGGAGGAGTCAATGAGCAGTTCTTC	CASSIGGVNEQFF
TRBD2	many	16	TRBJ2-1	TRBV11-3	TGTGCCAGCAGCTCAGCCGGGACTAGCTCCTACAATGAGCAGTTCTTC	CASSSAGTSSYNEQFF
NA	many	13	TRBJ2-7	TRBV19	TGTGCCAGTAGCCCGGTTGGGGGTTACGAGCAGTACTTC	CASSPVGGYEQYF
TRBD1	many	16	TRBJ2-1	TRBV7-2	TGTGCCAGCAGAACGGTGACAGGGGAGTCCTACAATGAGCAGTTCTTC	CASRTVTGESYNEQFF
NA	many	12	TRBJ2-7	TRBV29-1	TGCAGCGTTGTGAATCCCCTCCGCGAGCAGTACTTC	CSVVNPLREQYF
TRBD2	NA	17	TRBJ2-3	TRBV10-1	TGCGCCAGCACCATATGGCAGCGGGAGAGCTTTGAAGATACGCAGTATTTT	CASTIWQRESFEDTQYF
NA	many	13	TRBJ1-3	TRBV7-2	TGTGCCAGCAGCGTCACGCTTGGAAACACCATATATTTT	CASSVTLGNTIYF
NA	many	14	TRBJ2-2	TRBV20-1	TGCAGTGTCCAGGGCGATCCGAACACCGGGGAGCTGTTTTTT	CSVQGDPNTGELFF
NA	many	14	TRBJ1-6	TRBV27	TGTGCCAGCACCCCGGGGGTGAAGAATTCACCCCTCCACTTT	CASTPGVKNSPLHF
NA	many	16	TRBJ2-1	TRBV7-2	TGTGCCAGCAGCTTAGCTTCGGGAGTCGGGTACAATGAGCAGTTCTTC	CASSLASGVGYNEQFF
TRBD1	many	14	TRBJ2-7	TRBV6-2/TRBV6-3	TGTGCCAGCAGTCTTGATTACAGGGGAGCCCAACGGTACTTC	CASSLDYRGAQRYF
TRBD2	many	17	TRBJ2-7	TRBV18	TGTGCCAGCTCACCATCGACTAGCTGGAGGAGCTCCTACGAGCAGTACTTC	CASSPSTSWRSSYEQYF
NA	many	13	TRBJ2-7	TRBV7-2	TGTGCCAGCAGCTTAGGAGGACGGACCCTGCCGAACTTC	CASSLGGRTLPNF
TRBD1	many	18	TRBJ1-2	TRBV27	TGTGCCAGCAGTTTTGCCTATACCACAGGGGTATGGGAGTATGGCTACACCTTC	CASSFAYTTGVWEYGYTF
TRBD2	few	13	TRBJ2-7	TRBV10-2	TGCGCCAGCAGCCCGGGACTAGTCTACGAGCAGTACTTC	CASSPGLVYEQYF
TRBD2	many	12	TRBJ2-5	TRBV20-1	TGCAGTGCTTTAGCGGGAGGGGAGACCCAGTACTTC	CSALAGGETQYF
TRBD1	many	15	TRBJ2-5	TRBV7-2	TGTGCCAGCAGCTTAGCCGGGACAGGGTCGGAGACCCAGTACTTC	CASSLAGTGSETQYF
TRBD2	many	16	TRBJ2-7	TRBV20-1	TGCAGTGCTAGAGATGATACTGGGTTAGCGGGAGTTGAGCAGTACTTC	CSARDDTGLAGVEQYF
NA	few	12	TRBJ2-5	TRBV7-2	TGTGCCAGCAGCCCGAACGGGGCGACCCAGTACTTC	CASSPNGATQYF
NA	many	15	TRBJ2-3	TRBV15	TGTGCCACCAGCAGAGATCCGACTCGCACAGATACGCAGTATTTT	CATSRDPTRTDTQYF
NA	NA	17	TRBJ2-3	TRBV5-5	TGTGCCAGCAGCTTGGTTGCTGGCAGGGCGAACGCAGATACGCAGTATTTT	CASSLVAGRANADTQYF
NA	many	15	TRBJ1-1	TRBV10-3	TGTGCCATCAGTGAGTCGGCAGGGCGGTATGCTGAAGCTTTCTTT	CAISESAGRYAEAFF
NA	many	15	TRBJ1-2	TRBV9	TGTGCCAGCAGCGTAACTTCGGGCGGGAAGGATGGCTACACCTTC	CASSVTSGGKDGYTF
NA	many	15	TRBJ1-1	TRBV20-1	TGCAGTGCTAGACAGACTGGGATGGGGAACACTGAAGCTTTCTTT	CSARQTGMGNTEAFF
TRBD2	many	14	TRBJ2-3	TRBV29-1	TGCAGCGTTGAGACTAGCGGGAGCACAGATACGCAGTATTTT	CSVETSGSTDTQYF
NA	many	16	TRBJ2-3	TRBV10-1	TGCGCCAGCAGTGAGTCGATCGGATCCCGCCGAGATACGCAGTATTTT	CASSESIGSRRDTQYF
NA	many	15	TRBJ2-1	TRBV28	TGTGCCAGCATCTTAGGGGGACGGTCCTACAATGAGCAGTTCTTC	CASILGGRSYNEQFF
NA	many	16	TRBJ2-1	TRBV24-1	TGTGCCACCAGTGATTTGAAGCACCATGACGGCAATGAGCAGTTCTTC	CATSDLKHHDGNEQFF
NA	many	11	TRBJ2-5	TRBV7-2	TGTGCCAGCAGCTTAGACGGGCCCCAGTACTTC	CASSLDGPQYF